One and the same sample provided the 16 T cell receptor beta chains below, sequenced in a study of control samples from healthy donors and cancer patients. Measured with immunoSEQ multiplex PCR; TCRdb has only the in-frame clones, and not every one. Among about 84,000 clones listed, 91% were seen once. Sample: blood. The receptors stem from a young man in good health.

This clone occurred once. The CDR3 region has the DNA TGTGCCAGCAGCTTACAACCGGGAGGCATCAATGAGCAGTTCTTC. It yields the protein CASSLQPGGINEQFF. This chain links TRBV11-2 with TRBJ2-1; TRBD2 agrees at 7 bases. The germline V gene encodes CDR1 SGHAT and CDR2 FQNNGV. The CDR3 has 15 residues. Germline trimming cut 2 bases from V and 6 bases from J; bases unmatched to any gene: 7.

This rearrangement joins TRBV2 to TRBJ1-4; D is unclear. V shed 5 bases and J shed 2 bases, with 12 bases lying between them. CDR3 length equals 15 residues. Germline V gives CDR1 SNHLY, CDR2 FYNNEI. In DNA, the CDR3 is TGTGCCAGCAGTCAGGAGACGGGCACTAATGAAAAACTGTTTTTT. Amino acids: CASSQETGTNEKLFF.

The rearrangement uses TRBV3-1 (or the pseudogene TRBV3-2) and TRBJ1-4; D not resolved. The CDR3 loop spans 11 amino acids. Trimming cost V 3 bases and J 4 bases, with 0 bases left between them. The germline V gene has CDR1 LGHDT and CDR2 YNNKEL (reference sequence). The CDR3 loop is CASSHNEKLFF. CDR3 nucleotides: TGTGCCAGCAGCCATAATGAAAAACTGTTTTTT.

As DNA, the CDR3 is TGTGCCAGCAGCGACGGACAGGCCACAGATACGCAGTATTTT. It codes for CASSDGQATDTQYF. The chain couples TRBV9 to TRBJ2-3; TRBD1 matches at 7 bases. Unmatched junction bases numbered 3, after V lost 3 bases and J lost 2 bases. Germline V gives CDR1 SGDLS, CDR2 YYNGEE. The CDR3 has 14 residues.

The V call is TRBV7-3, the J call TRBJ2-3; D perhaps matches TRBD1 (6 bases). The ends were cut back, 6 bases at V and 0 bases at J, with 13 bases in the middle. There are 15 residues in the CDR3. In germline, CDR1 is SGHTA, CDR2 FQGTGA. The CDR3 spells CASSSDSGSTDTQYF. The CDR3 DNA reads TGTGCCAGCAGTTCGGACAGTGGAAGCACAGATACGCAGTATTTT.

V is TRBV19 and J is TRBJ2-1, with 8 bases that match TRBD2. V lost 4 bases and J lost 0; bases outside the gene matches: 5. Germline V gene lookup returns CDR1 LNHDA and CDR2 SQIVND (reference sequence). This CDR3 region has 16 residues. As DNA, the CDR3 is TGTGCCAGTAGTAGTTGGAGCGGGAGCTCCTACAATGAGCAGTTCTTC. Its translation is CASSSWSGSSYNEQFF.

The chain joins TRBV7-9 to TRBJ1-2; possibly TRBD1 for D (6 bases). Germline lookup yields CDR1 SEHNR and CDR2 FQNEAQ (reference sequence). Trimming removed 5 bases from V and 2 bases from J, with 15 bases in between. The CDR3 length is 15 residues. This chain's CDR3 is CASSVTDRKNYGYTF. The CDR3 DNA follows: TGTGCCAGCAGCGTAACCGACAGGAAAAACTATGGCTACACCTTC.

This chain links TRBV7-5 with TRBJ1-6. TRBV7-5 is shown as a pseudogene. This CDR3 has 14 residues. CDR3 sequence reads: CVRSPSTYNSPLHF. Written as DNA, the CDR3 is TGTGTCAGAAGCCCTAGTACCTATAATTCACCCCTCCACTTT.

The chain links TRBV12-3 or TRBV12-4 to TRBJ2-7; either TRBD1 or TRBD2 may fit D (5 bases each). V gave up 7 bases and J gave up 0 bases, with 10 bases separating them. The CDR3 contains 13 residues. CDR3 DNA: TGTGCCAGCACCCCAGGGAGCTCCTACGAGCAGTACTTC. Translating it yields CASTPGSSYEQYF.

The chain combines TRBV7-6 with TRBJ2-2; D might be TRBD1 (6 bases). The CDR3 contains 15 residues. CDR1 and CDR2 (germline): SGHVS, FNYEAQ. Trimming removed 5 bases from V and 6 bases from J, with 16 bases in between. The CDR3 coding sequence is TGTGCCAGCAGCCCCCCCAGTTACAGGGCCGGGGAGCTGTTTTTT. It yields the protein CASSPPSYRAGELFF.

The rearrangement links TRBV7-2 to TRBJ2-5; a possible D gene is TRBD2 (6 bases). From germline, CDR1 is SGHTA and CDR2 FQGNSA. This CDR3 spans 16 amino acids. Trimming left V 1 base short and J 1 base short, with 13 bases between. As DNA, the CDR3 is TGTGCCAGCAGCTTAGGTGGGGGGTTCCTCCAAGAGACCCAGTACTTC. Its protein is CASSLGGGFLQETQYF. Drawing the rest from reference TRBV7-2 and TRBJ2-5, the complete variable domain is GAGVSQSPSNKVTEKGKDVELRCDPISGHTALYWYRQSLGQGLEFLIYFQGNSAPDKSGLPSDRFSAERTGGSVSTLTIQRTQQEDSAVYLCASSLGGGFLQETQYFGPGTRLLVL.

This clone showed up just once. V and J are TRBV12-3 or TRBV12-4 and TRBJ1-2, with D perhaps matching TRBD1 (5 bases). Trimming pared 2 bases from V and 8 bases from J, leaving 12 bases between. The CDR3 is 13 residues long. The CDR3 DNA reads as TGTGCCAGCAGTTTAATCTTGGGGGGAGGCTACACCTTC. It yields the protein CASSLILGGGYTF.

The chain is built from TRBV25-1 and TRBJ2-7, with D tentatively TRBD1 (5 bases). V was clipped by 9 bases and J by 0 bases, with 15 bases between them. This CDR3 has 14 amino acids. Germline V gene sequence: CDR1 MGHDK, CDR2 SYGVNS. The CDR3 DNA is TGTGCCAGGTCAGCATTGACAGTCTCCTACGAGCAGTACTTC. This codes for CARSALTVSYEQYF.

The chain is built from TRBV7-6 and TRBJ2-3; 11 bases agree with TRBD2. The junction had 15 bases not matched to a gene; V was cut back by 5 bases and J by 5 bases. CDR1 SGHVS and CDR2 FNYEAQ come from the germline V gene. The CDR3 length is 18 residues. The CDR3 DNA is TGTGCCAGCAGCCGTTGGGGTAGCGGGGGGGCCCAGGTAGATACGCAGTATTTT. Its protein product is CASSRWGSGGAQVDTQYF.

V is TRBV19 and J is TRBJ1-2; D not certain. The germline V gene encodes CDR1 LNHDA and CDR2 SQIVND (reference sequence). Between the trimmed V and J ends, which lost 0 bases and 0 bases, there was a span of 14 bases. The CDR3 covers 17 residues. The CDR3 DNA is TGTGCCAGTAGTATAGAGGCGCTTGCCTCAGCTAACTATGGCTACACCTTC. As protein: CASSIEALASANYGYTF.

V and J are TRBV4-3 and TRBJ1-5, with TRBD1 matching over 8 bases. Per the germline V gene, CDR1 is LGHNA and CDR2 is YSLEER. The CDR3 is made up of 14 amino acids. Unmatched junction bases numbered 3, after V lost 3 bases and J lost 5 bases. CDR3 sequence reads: CASSHWTGYQPQHF. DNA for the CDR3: TGCGCCAGCAGCCATTGGACAGGGTATCAGCCCCAGCATTTT.